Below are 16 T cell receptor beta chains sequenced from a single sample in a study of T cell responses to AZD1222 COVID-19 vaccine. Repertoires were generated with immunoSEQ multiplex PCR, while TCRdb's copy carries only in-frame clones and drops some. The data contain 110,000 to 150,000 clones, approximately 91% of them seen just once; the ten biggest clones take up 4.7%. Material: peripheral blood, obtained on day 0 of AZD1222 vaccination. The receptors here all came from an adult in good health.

DNA of the CDR3: TGCAGTGCTAGTTATGGGGGAGATGGAAACACCATATATTTT. It encodes CSASYGGDGNTIYF. The genes are TRBV20-1 and TRBJ1-3; D may be TRBD1 (5 bases). The CDR3 is 14 residues long. Germline-derived CDR1 and CDR2 are DFQATT and SNEGSKA (reference sequence). Trimming stripped 3 bases from V and 3 bases from J, with 12 bases between.

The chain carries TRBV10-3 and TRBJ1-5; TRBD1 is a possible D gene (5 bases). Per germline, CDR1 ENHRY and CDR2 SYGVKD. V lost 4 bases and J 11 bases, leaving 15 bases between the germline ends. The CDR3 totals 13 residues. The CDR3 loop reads CAISVEGYVAQHF. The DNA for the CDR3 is TGTGCCATCAGTGTGGAGGGGTACGTGGCCCAGCATTTT.

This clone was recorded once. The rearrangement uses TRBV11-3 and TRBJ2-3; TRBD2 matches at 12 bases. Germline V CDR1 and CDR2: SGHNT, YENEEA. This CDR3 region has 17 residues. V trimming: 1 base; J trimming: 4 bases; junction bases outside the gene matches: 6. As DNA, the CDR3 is TGTGCCAGCAGCTTAGGCTGGACTAGCGGGGCGTCAGATACGCAGTATTTT. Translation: CASSLGWTSGASDTQYF.

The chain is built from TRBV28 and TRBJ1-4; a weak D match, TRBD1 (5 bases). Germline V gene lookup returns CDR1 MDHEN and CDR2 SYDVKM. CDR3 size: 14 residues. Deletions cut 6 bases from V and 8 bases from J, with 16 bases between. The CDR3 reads CASSRGVRGEKLFF. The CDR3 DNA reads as TGTGCCAGCAGCCGAGGGGTTAGGGGCGAAAAACTGTTTTTT.

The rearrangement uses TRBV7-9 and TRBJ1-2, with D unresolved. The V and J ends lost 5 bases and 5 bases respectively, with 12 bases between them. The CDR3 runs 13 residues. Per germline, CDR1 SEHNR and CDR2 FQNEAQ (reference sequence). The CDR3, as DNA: TGTGCCAGCAGCGAAGCTTTTCTTTATGGCTACACCTTC. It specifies CASSEAFLYGYTF.

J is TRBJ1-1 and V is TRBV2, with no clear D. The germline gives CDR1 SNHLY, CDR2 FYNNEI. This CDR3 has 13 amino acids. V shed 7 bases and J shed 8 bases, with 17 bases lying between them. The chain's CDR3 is CASIGVKVTEAFF. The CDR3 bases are TGTGCCAGCATCGGGGTCAAGGTGACGGAAGCTTTCTTT.

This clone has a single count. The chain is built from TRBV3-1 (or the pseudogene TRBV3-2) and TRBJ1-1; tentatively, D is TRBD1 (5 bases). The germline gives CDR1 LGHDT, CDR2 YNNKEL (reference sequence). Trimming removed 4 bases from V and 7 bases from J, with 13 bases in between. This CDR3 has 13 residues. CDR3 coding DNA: TGTGCCAGCAGCCCCGGGCCCAGGGTTGAAGCTTTCTTT. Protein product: CASSPGPRVEAFF.

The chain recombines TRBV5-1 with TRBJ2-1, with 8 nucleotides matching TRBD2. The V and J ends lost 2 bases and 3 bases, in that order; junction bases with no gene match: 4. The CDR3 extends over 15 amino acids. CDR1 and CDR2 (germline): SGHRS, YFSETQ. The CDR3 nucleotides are TGCGCCAGCAGCTTAGCGCGGGGGGACTACAATGAGCAGTTCTTC. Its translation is CASSLARGDYNEQFF.

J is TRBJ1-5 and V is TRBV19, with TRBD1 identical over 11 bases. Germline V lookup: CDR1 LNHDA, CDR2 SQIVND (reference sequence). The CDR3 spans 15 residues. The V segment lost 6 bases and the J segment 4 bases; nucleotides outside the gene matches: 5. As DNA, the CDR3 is TGTGCCAGTAGGGACAGGGGGCGAGGGAATCAGCCCCAGCATTTT. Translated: CASRDRGRGNQPQHF.

The CDR3 here is CAWDDSGLAGGYTGELFF. DNA for the CDR3: TGTGCCTGGGACGATAGCGGGCTAGCGGGGGGCTACACCGGGGAGCTGTTTTTT. V and J are TRBV30 and TRBJ2-2; TRBD2 matches at 11 bases. CDR3 length equals 18 residues. V trimming: 5 bases; J trimming: 3 bases; junction bases outside the gene matches: 14. The germline V gene has CDR1 GTSNPN and CDR2 SVGIG (reference sequence).

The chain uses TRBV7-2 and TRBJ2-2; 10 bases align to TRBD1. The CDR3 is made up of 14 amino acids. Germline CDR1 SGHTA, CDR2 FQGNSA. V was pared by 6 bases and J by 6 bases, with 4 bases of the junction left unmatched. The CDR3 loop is CASRRDRGPGELFF. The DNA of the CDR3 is TGTGCCAGCAGGAGGGACAGGGGCCCCGGGGAGCTGTTTTTT. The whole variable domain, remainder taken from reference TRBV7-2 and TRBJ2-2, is GAGVSQSPSNKVTEKGKDVELRCDPISGHTALYWYRQSLGQGLEFLIYFQGNSAPDKSGLPSDRFSAERTGGSVSTLTIQRTQQEDSAVYLCASRRDRGPGELFFGEGSRLTVL.

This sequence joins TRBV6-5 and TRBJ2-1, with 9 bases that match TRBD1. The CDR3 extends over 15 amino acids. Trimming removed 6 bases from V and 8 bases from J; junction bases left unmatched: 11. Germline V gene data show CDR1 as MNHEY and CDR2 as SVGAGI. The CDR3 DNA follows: TGTGCCAGCAGCACGGGACAGGGTAATTCGGATGAGCAGTTCTTC. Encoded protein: CASSTGQGNSDEQFF.

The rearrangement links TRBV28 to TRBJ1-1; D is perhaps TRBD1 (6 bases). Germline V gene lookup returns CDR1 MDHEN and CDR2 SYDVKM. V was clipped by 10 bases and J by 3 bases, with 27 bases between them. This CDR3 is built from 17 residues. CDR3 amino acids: CATLLGTSLSPDTEAFF. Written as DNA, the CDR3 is TGTGCCACCCTCTTGGGGACATCTTTATCCCCGGACACTGAAGCTTTCTTT.

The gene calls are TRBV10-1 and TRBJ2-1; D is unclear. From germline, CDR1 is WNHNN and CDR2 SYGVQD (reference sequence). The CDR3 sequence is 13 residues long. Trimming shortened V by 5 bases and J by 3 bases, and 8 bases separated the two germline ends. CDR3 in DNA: TGCGCCAGCAGTAGCGAGCACTACAATGAGCAGTTCTTC. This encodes CASSSEHYNEQFF.

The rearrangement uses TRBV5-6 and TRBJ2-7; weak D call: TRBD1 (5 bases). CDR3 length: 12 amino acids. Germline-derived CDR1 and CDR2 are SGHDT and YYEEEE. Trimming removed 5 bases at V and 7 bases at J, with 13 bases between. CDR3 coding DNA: TGTGCCAGCAGTGTTGCTAGGGGTGAGCAGTACTTC. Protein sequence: CASSVARGEQYF.

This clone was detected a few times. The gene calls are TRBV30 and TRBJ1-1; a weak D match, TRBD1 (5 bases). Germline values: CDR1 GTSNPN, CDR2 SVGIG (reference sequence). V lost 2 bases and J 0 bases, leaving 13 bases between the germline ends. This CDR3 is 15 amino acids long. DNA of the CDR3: TGTGCCTGGAGTCCCCAGGGACGGATGAACACTGAAGCTTTCTTT. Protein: CAWSPQGRMNTEAFF.